The 5 T cell receptor beta chains below were found in one sample sequenced in a study of T cell repertoires in cytomegalovirus infection. Their antigen targets remain unknown. MiXCR, run by TCRdb on the reads, gives a single entry per CDR3 protein. The sample lists fewer than 950,000 distinct CDR3 sequences, around a third occurring once. The sequences come from cultured CD8+ T cells from PBMCs, collected from culture after CMV antigen stimulation. The receptors stem from a human donor in good health (CMV status not recorded). Some clones in this sample may be carry-over from other donors' samples.

This clonotype was seen a few times. The V call is TRBV10-3, the J call TRBJ1-2; 8 positions agree with TRBD1. With 4 bases clipped from V and 0 bases from J, the junction kept 1 base outside the gene matches. This CDR3 region has 14 residues. Germline CDR1 and CDR2: ENHRY and SYGVKD. The CDR3 coding sequence is TGTGCCATCAGTGGGACAGGGCCTAACTATGGCTACACCTTC. Translation gives CAISGTGPNYGYTF.

This clonotype was seen only a few times. The CDR3 DNA is TGTGCCAGCAGCTTGGGCAGGGATCATGGCTACACCTTC. Residues: CASSLGRDHGYTF. V and J are TRBV7-9 and TRBJ1-2; maybe TRBD1 (5 bases). Germline CDR1 SEHNR, CDR2 FQNEAQ (reference sequence). Trimming shortened V by 3 bases and J by 6 bases, and 11 bases separated the two germline ends. The CDR3 extends over 13 amino acids.

The CDR3 is CASSYSRTGSADTQYF. CDR3 coding DNA: TGTGCCAGCAGTTACTCTCGGACAGGGTCCGCAGATACGCAGTATTTT. The rearrangement joins TRBV6-2 or TRBV6-3 to TRBJ2-3; 8 bases are a match to TRBD1. From germline, CDR1 is MNHEY and CDR2 SVGEGT. The V and J ends lost 0 bases and 4 bases, in that order; junction bases with no gene match: 6. CDR3 length equals 16 residues.

This clonotype was picked up one time. The chain joins TRBV4-1 to TRBJ1-4, with 7 positions matching TRBD1. This CDR3 contains 16 residues. The germline gives CDR1 MGHRA, CDR2 YSYEKL. Trimming cost V 5 bases and J 4 bases; bases outside gene matches: 10. The CDR3 DNA follows: TGCGCCAGCAGCGCCGGTAGGACAGGATTTAATGAAAAACTGTTTTTT. Translated, it gives CASSAGRTGFNEKLFF.

This chain uses TRBV19 with TRBJ1-1, with TRBD1 identical over 7 bases. The J segment lost 0 bases and the V segment lost 11 bases, leaving 12 bases of the junction unmatched. The CDR3 covers 15 residues. CDR1 and CDR2 from the germline V gene are LNHDA and SQIVND (reference sequence). The CDR3 DNA follows: TGTGCCTGTCAATTACAGGGGCAGCTGAACACTGAAGCTTTCTTT. It yields the protein CACQLQGQLNTEAFF.